This T cell receptor beta chain comes out of a study of a mutant IDH1 vaccine in newly diagnosed glioma. On the study more broadly: Standard pretreatment was either radiotherapy, temozolomide, or, for most, radiochemotherapy with temozolomide.

V was clipped by 3 bases and J by 0 bases, with 15 bases between them. The CDR3 consists of 18 residues. Germline-derived CDR1 and CDR2 are KGHSH and LQKENI. Assay: immunoSEQ multiplex PCR; the TCRdb copy retains only in-frame clones and omits some. The sample has some 90,000 clones; 82% are singletons. Noted time point: baseline, week 1 (first vaccination visit). This sample's treatment: pre-vaccination baseline after standard-of-care therapy. The input for sequencing was PBMCs, taken from a glioma patient treated with radiotherapy, temozolomide or both. This receptor was identified in a man aged 40-50 years with glioma. Some clones in this sample may be carry-over from other donors' samples. The gene calls are TRBV18 and TRBJ1-6; a possible D gene is TRBD1 (6 bases). The CDR3 loop is CASSPSAGDSSYNSPLHF. The CDR3 DNA reads TGTGCCAGCTCACCTTCGGCAGGGGATAGCTCCTATAATTCACCCCTCCACTTT.